The clone carrying this T cell receptor (beta chain) was picked up many times. The record originates from a study of T cells after posttransplantation cyclophosphamide. Here immunoSEQ multiplex PCR was the method, and the copy in TCRdb shows in-frame clones only, minus some. The profile covers about 24,000 clones, none occurring a single time. The related graft donor's blood sample was taken on the day of bone marrow donation. The CDR3 contains 16 residues. With 7 bases clipped from V and 9 bases from J, the junction kept 16 bases outside the gene matches. Germline V gene sequence: CDR1 LNHDA, CDR2 SQIVND (reference sequence).

The chain recombines TRBV19 with TRBJ2-1, with 9 bases identical to TRBD2. This TCR came from a woman aged 55-69 years in good health, CMV-negative, and a related stem cell transplant donor. Sequences were obtained from PBMCs. The CDR3 nucleotides are TGTGCCAGTATTCAGCTAGCGGGAAGGCCACAATCTGAGCAGTTCTTC. It is translated as CASIQLAGRPQSEQFF.